These T cell receptor beta chains were read from a single sample in a study of shared clonotypes between healthy human individuals. Repertoires were generated with immunoSEQ multiplex PCR, while TCRdb's copy carries only in-frame clones and drops some. There are around 1.9 million clones in the sample; just under 95% occur only once, and about 1.7% lies in the top ten. Input material: naive CD8+ T cells from PBMCs. These receptors all stem from a man in his late teens or twenties in good health. Some clones in this sample may be carry-over from other donors' samples. The CDR3 runs from the conserved cysteine through the conserved F or W. Each record gives: CDR3 length, D gene, J gene, clone size, V gene, CDR3 protein, CDR3 DNA. The D gene is left open where the match is weak. Clone size is stated in some rows and not others, as once, few, many or a class when expanded.

14 TRBD1 TRBJ1-5 NA TRBV27 CASRYTGAGQPQHF TGTGCCAGCAGGTATACAGGGGCGGGGCAGCCCCAGCATTTT
14 NA TRBJ2-7 NA TRBV2 CASSENLGSHEQYF TGTGCCAGCAGTGAAAATTTGGGGTCCCACGAGCAGTACTTC
14 TRBD2 TRBJ2-4 NA TRBV27 CASSEREGGFIQYF TGTGCCAGCAGTGAGCGGGAGGGCGGGTTCATTCAGTACTTC
12 NA TRBJ1-2 NA TRBV7-9 CASSSDPRGYTF TGTGCCAGCAGCTCGGACCCGCGCGGCTACACCTTC
15 NA TRBJ1-1 few TRBV5-1 CASSSGLGGWTEAFF TGCGCCAGCAGCTCCGGCCTCGGCGGGTGGACTGAAGCTTTCTTT
14 TRBD2 TRBJ2-7 NA TRBV19 CASSTLAGVHEQYF TGTGCCAGTAGTACCCTAGCGGGAGTGCACGAGCAGTACTTC
17 NA TRBJ2-1 NA TRBV7-8 CASSLLLATNPYNEQFF TGTGCCAGCAGCTTATTGCTAGCGACCAATCCCTACAATGAGCAGTTCTTC
17 TRBD1 TRBJ2-3 NA TRBV15 CATSGPHAGGITDTQYF TGTGCCACCAGCGGACCCCATGCAGGGGGTATCACAGATACGCAGTATTTT
14 NA TRBJ1-3 NA TRBV7-6 CASRRLPVGNTIYF TGTGCCAGCAGACGGTTACCAGTTGGAAACACCATATATTTT
13 NA TRBJ2-1 NA TRBV7-9 CASNPPGDNEQFF TGTGCCAGCAACCCCCCGGGGGACAATGAGCAGTTCTTC
16 NA TRBJ2-1 NA TRBV2 CASSEGRATFYNEQFF TGTGCCAGCAGTGAAGGGAGGGCTACCTTTTACAATGAGCAGTTCTTC
15 NA TRBJ2-6 NA TRBV10-3 CAISDGYSGANVLTF TGTGCCATCAGTGATGGGTACTCTGGGGCCAACGTCCTGACTTTC
15 TRBD2 TRBJ2-1 NA TRBV11-2 CASSFGLALLNEQFF TGTGCCAGCAGCTTCGGACTAGCGTTGTTAAATGAGCAGTTCTTC
14 NA TRBJ2-7 NA TRBV2 CASTPRGYGNEQYF TGTGCCAGCACCCCTCGTGGCTATGGCAACGAGCAGTACTTC
19 NA TRBJ2-3 NA TRBV2 CASSENIGTRLSGTDTQYF TGTGCCAGCAGTGAAAATATAGGGACCCGCCTCAGTGGCACAGATACGCAGTATTTT
12 NA TRBJ1-2 few TRBV6-5 CASSYGGSGYTF TGTGCCAGCAGTTACGGCGGATCGGGCTACACCTTC
12 NA TRBJ1-1 few TRBV9 CASSVGDGEAFF TGTGCCAGCAGCGTAGGGGACGGTGAAGCTTTCTTT
12 TRBD1 TRBJ1-1 NA TRBV13 CASSSRDRKAFF TGTGCCAGCAGCTCTAGGGACAGGAAAGCTTTCTTT
15 TRBD2 TRBJ2-1 NA TRBV11-2 CASSPTSGRVNEQFF TGTGCCAGCAGCCCGACTAGCGGGAGAGTAAATGAGCAGTTCTTC
14 TRBD1 TRBJ2-7 NA TRBV14 CASTEGAGAGEQYF TGTGCCAGCACCGAGGGGGCAGGGGCAGGCGAGCAGTACTTC
15 NA TRBJ2-7 NA TRBV4-1 CASSQEYGSPYEQYF TGCGCCAGCAGCCAAGAATACGGGAGTCCTTACGAGCAGTACTTC
15 NA TRBJ2-7 NA TRBV30 CAWRARGGLDYEQYF TGTGCCTGGAGGGCCCGAGGGGGGTTGGACTACGAGCAGTACTTC
14 NA TRBJ1-1 NA TRBV27 CASSRGTLQDEAFF TGTGCCAGCAGCCGGGGGACTCTGCAGGATGAAGCTTTCTTT
15 NA TRBJ1-1 NA TRBV28 CASSGGGEGNTEAFF TGTGCCAGCAGTGGGGGCGGGGAGGGGAACACTGAAGCTTTCTTT
16 TRBD2 TRBJ2-2 NA TRBV9 CASSESLAGDTGELFF TGTGCCAGCAGCGAGTCACTAGCGGGAGACACCGGGGAGCTGTTTTTT
14 NA TRBJ1-2 NA TRBV7-9 CASSLGGGYYGYTF TGTGCCAGCAGCTTAGGTGGGGGCTACTATGGCTACACCTTC
12 NA TRBJ1-6 NA TRBV5-6 CASSLGSSPLHF TGTGCCAGCAGCTTGGGGAGCTCACCCCTCCACTTT
15 NA TRBJ1-4 NA TRBV7-9 CASSRQGKSDEKLFF TGTGCCAGCAGCCGTCAGGGAAAAAGCGACGAAAAACTGTTTTTT
17 TRBD2 TRBJ2-5 NA TRBV5-1 CASSLWTSLKGKETQYF TGCGCCAGCAGCTTATGGACTAGTTTGAAGGGGAAAGAGACCCAGTACTTC
14 NA TRBJ2-1 NA TRBV5-1 CASSFSGPGDEQFF TGCGCCAGCAGCTTTTCGGGCCCAGGGGATGAGCAGTTCTTC
15 NA TRBJ1-2 NA TRBV27 CASSGSPREDYGYTF TGTGCCAGCAGCGGGAGCCCCAGGGAGGACTATGGCTACACCTTC
16 TRBD2 TRBJ2-1 few TRBV9 CASSVAGTSSYNEQFF TGTGCCAGCAGCGTAGCCGGGACTAGCTCCTACAATGAGCAGTTCTTC
15 TRBD2 TRBJ2-7 NA TRBV4-1 CASSQNLAGAGEQYF TGCGCCAGCAGCCAAAATTTAGCGGGAGCGGGGGAGCAGTACTTC
15 NA TRBJ1-1 once TRBV7-9 CASSPRRGGRTEAFF TGTGCCAGCAGCCCTAGGAGGGGGGGTAGAACTGAAGCTTTCTTT
14 NA TRBJ2-2 NA TRBV4-1 CASSGDAWTGELFF TGCGCCAGCAGCGGGGACGCGTGGACCGGGGAGCTGTTTTTT
20 TRBD1 TRBJ2-3 NA TRBV18 CASSPPSRDRAGDSTDTQYF TGTGCCAGCTCACCCCCGAGCCGGGACAGGGCCGGGGATAGCACAGATACGCAGTATTTT
15 NA TRBJ2-7 NA TRBV14 CASSQGRGLSYEQYF TGTGCCAGCAGCCAAGGTAGGGGGTTGTCCTACGAGCAGTACTTC
16 NA TRBJ2-7 NA TRBV27 CASSLSRGFSAYEQYF TGTGCCAGCAGTTTATCGAGGGGATTCAGCGCCTACGAGCAGTACTTC
18 TRBD2 TRBJ2-2 NA TRBV5-1 CASSFPGTSGPNTGELFF TGCGCCAGCAGCTTCCCCGGGACTAGCGGGCCGAACACCGGGGAGCTGTTTTTT
16 TRBD2 TRBJ2-1 NA TRBV5-4 CASSLAPGRDYNEQFF TGTGCCAGCAGCTTGGCCCCCGGGAGGGACTACAATGAGCAGTTCTTC
16 NA TRBJ1-2 NA TRBV7-9 CASESIGDTLPESYTF TGTGCCAGTGAATCGATAGGGGACACACTGCCGGAAAGCTACACCTTC
15 TRBD1 TRBJ1-4 NA TRBV27 CASSPGTGQVEKLFF TGTGCCAGCAGTCCAGGGACAGGTCAAGTTGAAAAACTGTTTTTT
17 NA TRBJ1-5 once TRBV6-1 CASSGRTAKGANQPQHF TGTGCCAGCAGTGGACGGACAGCTAAGGGAGCCAATCAGCCCCAGCATTTT